The entry that follows covers one T cell receptor beta chain sequence. This specimen belongs to a study of cytomegalovirus exposure and HLA in healthy donors. Trimming at V came to 11 bases and at J to 3 bases, leaving 14 bases not matched to a gene. CDR3 length equals 15 residues. Germline assignment: CDR1 ENHRY and CDR2 SYGVKD. Each donor was healthy, and each was a bone marrow donor. PCR amplification relied on 60 Vbeta primers (plus 13 Jbeta primers). TCRdb keeps only in-frame clones here, not all; method: immunoSEQ multiplex PCR. The sample includes 150,000 to 200,000 clones, about 80% seen only once; the top ten take under 0.75%.

The clonotype originates from a boy between 10 and 17 years old in good health and CMV-seronegative. The chain carries TRBV10-3 and TRBJ2-3, with 7 bases matching TRBD2. Sequencing was done on a sample of PBMCs. CDR3 DNA: TGTGCCGGGGGGGGGTCGCTTGGGGATACAGATACGCAGTATTTT. Its protein is CAGGGSLGDTDTQYF.